This is a list of T cell receptor beta chains from one sample in a study of identical twins. TCRdb reprocessed the 5' RACE reads via MiXCR and lists one record per CDR3 protein. This table holds around 490,000 distinct CDR3 sequences, about 22% found once. The same specimen was also included in a second study, on yellow fever vaccine responses in identical twins.

The sample comprised CD4+ T cells sorted from blood. These receptors were collected from a woman aged 18-30 years in good health. Both conserved end residues are part of each CDR3. The D gene is left open where the match is weak. Rows give clone size only sometimes, using once, few, many, or a class for an expanded clone.

v_call: TRBV3-1; d_call: TRBD2; j_call: TRBJ2-3; clone_size: few; cdr3_aa: CASSQAGTSGSADTQYF; cdr3_nt: TGTGCCAGCAGCCAAGCAGGGACTAGCGGGAGTGCAGATACGCAGTATTTT
v_call: TRBV6-5; d_call: .; j_call: TRBJ2-3; clone_size: few; cdr3_aa: CASSYSINTDTQYF; cdr3_nt: TGTGCCAGCAGTTATTCTATTAACACAGATACGCAGTATTTT
v_call: TRBV20-1; d_call: .; j_call: TRBJ1-2; clone_size: .; cdr3_aa: CSARDGAVGYGYTF; cdr3_nt: TGCAGTGCTAGAGATGGGGCAGTTGGTTATGGCTACACCTTC
v_call: TRBV12-3/TRBV12-4; d_call: .; j_call: TRBJ2-7; clone_size: few; cdr3_aa: CASSPARVRSYEQYF; cdr3_nt: TGTGCCAGCAGTCCCGCTCGAGTCCGAAGCTACGAGCAGTACTTC
v_call: TRBV12-3/TRBV12-4; d_call: TRBD2; j_call: TRBJ2-1; clone_size: .; cdr3_aa: CASSFLAGGLYEQFF; cdr3_nt: TGTGCCAGCAGTTTTTTAGCGGGAGGGTTGTATGAGCAGTTCTTC
v_call: TRBV10-3; d_call: TRBD2; j_call: TRBJ2-3; clone_size: few; cdr3_aa: CAISVLAGGVATDTQYF; cdr3_nt: TGTGCCATCAGTGTGCTAGCGGGTGGGGTGGCGACAGATACGCAGTATTTT
v_call: TRBV2; d_call: TRBD2; j_call: TRBJ2-3; clone_size: once; cdr3_aa: CASSRTSGGAPDTQYF; cdr3_nt: TGTGCCAGCAGTAGGACTAGCGGGGGGGCCCCAGATACGCAGTATTTT
v_call: TRBV6-1; d_call: .; j_call: TRBJ1-6; clone_size: .; cdr3_aa: CASSRQSDNSPLHF; cdr3_nt: TGTGCCAGCAGCCGACAGTCCGATAATTCACCCCTCCACTTT
v_call: TRBV7-8; d_call: .; j_call: TRBJ1-4; clone_size: few; cdr3_aa: CASSLRDKGGEKLFF; cdr3_nt: TGTGCCAGCAGCTTAAGGGACAAGGGAGGGGAAAAACTGTTTTTT
v_call: TRBV28; d_call: TRBD1; j_call: TRBJ2-7; clone_size: few; cdr3_aa: CASSLFGLYRGAYEQYF; cdr3_nt: TGTGCCAGCAGTTTATTCGGGCTATACAGGGGGGCCTACGAGCAGTACTTC
v_call: TRBV6-1; d_call: TRBD1; j_call: TRBJ1-1; clone_size: .; cdr3_aa: CASSEGQGSEAFF; cdr3_nt: TGTGCCAGCAGTGAAGGACAGGGCAGTGAAGCTTTCTTT
v_call: TRBV12-3/TRBV12-4; d_call: .; j_call: TRBJ2-7; clone_size: few; cdr3_aa: CASSFGRDHYEQYF; cdr3_nt: TGTGCCAGCAGTTTTGGCAGGGACCACTACGAGCAGTACTTC
v_call: TRBV12-3/TRBV12-4; d_call: .; j_call: TRBJ1-2; clone_size: .; cdr3_aa: CASSLGGHLGYTF; cdr3_nt: TGTGCCAGCAGTTTAGGGGGCCACCTTGGCTACACCTTC
v_call: TRBV11-2; d_call: .; j_call: TRBJ2-1; clone_size: .; cdr3_aa: CASSKPVSGHEQFF; cdr3_nt: TGTGCCAGCAGCAAACCTGTTAGCGGCCATGAGCAGTTCTTC
v_call: TRBV24-1; d_call: TRBD2; j_call: TRBJ2-1; clone_size: few; cdr3_aa: CATSEPGTTGGSEQFF; cdr3_nt: TGTGCCACCAGTGAACCCGGGACCACGGGAGGTAGTGAGCAGTTCTTC
v_call: TRBV5-1; d_call: .; j_call: TRBJ2-7; clone_size: .; cdr3_aa: CASSLAMGDSYEQYF; cdr3_nt: TGCGCCAGCAGCTTGGCCATGGGCGACTCCTACGAGCAGTACTTC